Included here is one T cell receptor (beta chain) sequence, with context. The target antigen is unknown. Libraries were prepared by immunoSEQ multiplex PCR; TCRdb keeps only in-frame clonotypes and omits some of them. The data show around 68,000 clones, roughly 90% seen once. The data are from a study of OX40 agonist ivuxolimab in advanced cancers. General study points: Partial responders treated at 0.1-3.0 mg/kg exhibited clonal expansion among the lowest measured. Mean expanded clone counts were higher in CD8+ than CD4+ T cells. Both CD4+ and CD8+ T cell populations in blood had undergone clonal expansion by week 6 at 0.1 to 3.0 mg/kg.

The germline V and J ends were trimmed by 1 base and 5 bases, with 8 bases remaining between them. The germline gives CDR1 SGHAT, CDR2 FQNNGV. CDR3 length: 13 residues. The source was CD4+ or CD8+ T cells sorted from blood, collected in a trial of the OX40 agonist ivuxolimab. The source of this sequence is an adult with an advanced solid tumor such as melanoma, head and neck, liver or kidney cancer. The chain is built from TRBV11-2 and TRBJ2-5; a weak D match, TRBD2 (6 bases). In DNA, the CDR3 is TGTGCCAGCAGCTTAGGGCGGGGCGAGACCCAGTACTTC. This translates into CASSLGRGETQYF.